The sequence of this T cell receptor (beta chain) was determined in a study of cytomegalovirus exposure and HLA in healthy donors. This clone has a handful of counts. Its antigen is unidentified. The CDR3 consists of 14 residues. Trimming removed 2 bases from V and 3 bases from J, with 7 bases in between. Germline CDR1 reads SNHLY; CDR2 reads FYNNEI. General study findings and limits: The authors reported that TCR beta sequences could predict HLA-A and HLA-B alleles. These predictions were accurate for most subjects in the first cohort. TCR sequences were mostly rare, though some public TCRs occurred in many donors. Sequencing likely generated an artifact that appeared as a cluster of highly shared sequence variants.

The PCR made use of 60 Vbeta and 13 Jbeta primers. Sequencing was performed with immunoSEQ multiplex PCR; in TCRdb, only in-frame clones are kept and a portion is missing. This sample has under 150,000 clones, with roughly four fifths found just once. The chain has TRBV2 and TRBJ2-2; D may be TRBD1 (5 bases). The sequenced sample was PBMCs. The clonotype originates from a middle-aged woman in good health and CMV-seropositive. The DNA of the CDR3 is TGTGCCAGCAGTGAATCAGGGTACACCGGGGAGCTGTTTTTT. This encodes CASSESGYTGELFF.